This T cell receptor beta chain was captured in a study of OX40 agonist ivuxolimab in advanced cancers. This clone was seen only once. The assay was immunoSEQ multiplex PCR, and TCRdb's table has in-frame clones only and misses some. The profile shows about 36,000 clones, around four fifths of them singletons. At baseline, cycle 4 day 1, and cycle 7 day 1, blood was sampled. The germline V gene encodes CDR1 LNHDA and CDR2 SQIVND (reference sequence). The CDR3 extends over 15 amino acids. After removal of 5 bases from V and 0 bases from J, the junction contained 6 bases not matched to a gene. The V gene is TRBV19, the J gene TRBJ1-2; 7 bases align to TRBD1. Material: CD4+ or CD8+ T cells sorted from blood, obtained in a trial of the OX40 agonist ivuxolimab. The TCR comes from an adult with an advanced solid tumor such as melanoma, head and neck, liver or kidney cancer. In DNA form, the CDR3 reads TGTGCCAGTAGTCCTCGGACAGGAGCTAACTATGGCTACACCTTC. Translation gives CASSPRTGANYGYTF. Complete variable domain (other parts from reference TRBV19 and TRBJ1-2): DGGITQSPKYLFRKEGQNVTLSCEQNLNHDAMYWYRQDPGQGLRLIYYSQIVNDFQKGDIAEGYSVSREKKESFPLTVTSAQKNPTAFYLCASSPRTGANYGYTFGSGTRLTVV.